The source of this TCR beta chain is a study of shared clonotypes between healthy human individuals. The CDR3 has 14 residues. Trimming removed 3 bases from V and 7 bases from J, with 12 bases in between. Germline V lookup: CDR1 LNHDA, CDR2 SQIVND (reference sequence). The authors distributed each subset's genomic DNA evenly over several immunoSEQ plates. Assay used: immunoSEQ multiplex PCR; TCRdb lists only in-frame clones, some missing. Of about 1 million clones listed, more than 60% were seen once; the top ten hold over 1.3%. This clone was seen a handful of times. This chain joins TRBV19 and TRBJ1-4; weak D call: TRBD1 (5 bases). Sequenced sample: memory CD4+ T cells sorted from blood. The subset: CD45RA-negative fraction. The clonotype comes from a man in his late teens or twenties in good health. Written as DNA, the CDR3 is TGTGCCAGTAGTATTGGGACCAGTCTTGAAAAACTGTTTTTT. The encoded protein is CASSIGTSLEKLFF.